This T cell receptor (beta chain) was retrieved from a study of blood T cell repertoires in COVID-19. About the study: Italy, Spain and the United States were the sources of the convalescent and acute COVID-19 samples. PBMCs, B-cell-depleted T cells, or T cells provided the cDNA or gDNA that made up the material.

Authors' methods: Nucleated cell number was recorded as an estimate derived from reference gene primer amplification. The method was immunoSEQ multiplex PCR; TCRdb's version includes in-frame clones alone and lacks a portion of them. Clonal size and the V and J genes are those of that table, whereas D and trimming came from the DNA. The data show roughly 88,000 clones, roughly 87% seen once. This sequence was found in a woman aged 55-75 years with COVID-19, enrolled during active disease. Sequencing was performed on peripheral blood.

The CDR3 loop is CASSLDLGRGTGLDTEAFF. CDR3 sequence (DNA): TGTGCCAGCAGCTTAGATCTTGGCAGGGGGACCGGATTGGACACTGAAGCTTTCTTT. The chain links TRBV11-2 to TRBJ1-1, with 7 bases that match TRBD1. This CDR3 region has 19 residues. Germline V lookup: CDR1 SGHAT, CDR2 FQNNGV. V was pared by 0 bases and J by 3 bases, with 16 bases of the junction left unmatched.